This entry lists 9 T cell receptor beta chains sequenced from one sample in a study of response to subunit inactivated influenza vaccine. TCRdb fed the RT-PCR reads into MiXCR, producing one record per CDR3 protein. Altogether about 780,000 distinct CDR3 sequences are present, less than 20% being singletons, with the ten largest covering approximately 11%. Here the sequenced sample was PBMCs from blood, taken less than 6 days after vaccination. The receptors were gathered from a man aged 50 to 60 who received an inactivated influenza vaccine.

This clonotype has only a few counts. The gene calls are TRBV28 and TRBJ2-7; no firm D call. Germline V CDR1 and CDR2: MDHEN, SYDVKM. CDR3 length: 11 amino acids. With 7 bases removed from V and 3 bases from J, the gap between germline ends came to 7 bases. CDR3 in DNA: TGTGCCAGCACGGACCGCTACGAGCAGTACTTC. It is translated as CASTDRYEQYF.

This clonotype turned up a few times. The V call is TRBV20-1, the J call TRBJ2-5, with 11 bases aligning to TRBD1. CDR1 and CDR2 (germline): DFQATT, SNEGSKA (reference sequence). The CDR3 consists of 17 residues. The V segment lost 0 bases and the J segment 5 bases; nucleotides outside the gene matches: 11. The CDR3 reads CSARDLSGTGGSETQYF. The CDR3 region has the DNA TGCAGTGCTAGAGACTTGTCTGGGACAGGGGGAAGTGAGACCCAGTACTTC.

This clonotype was found a few times. This chain joins TRBV20-1 and TRBJ1-4, with D perhaps matching TRBD1 (6 bases). V lost 4 bases, J lost 8 bases, and 14 bases lay in between. CDR3 length equals 13 residues. The germline V gene encodes CDR1 DFQATT and CDR2 SNEGSKA (reference sequence). The DNA of the CDR3 is TGCAGTGCTATCCCCGGGGGGGCAGAAAAACTGTTTTTT. It is translated as CSAIPGGAEKLFF.

The J gene is TRBJ2-2, the V gene TRBV4-3; no definite D call. Trimming left V 3 bases short and J 0 bases short, with 2 bases between. Germline V gene sequence: CDR1 LGHNA, CDR2 YSLEER. CDR3 length: 13 residues. CDR3 sequence reads: CASSHSNTGELFF. CDR3 sequence (DNA): TGCGCCAGCAGCCATTCGAACACCGGGGAGCTGTTTTTT.

This clonotype was picked up a small number of times. The V and J genes are TRBV18 and TRBJ1-2; D ambiguous. V lost 2 bases to trimming and J lost 6 bases, with 13 bases between them. There are 14 residues in the CDR3. Germline CDR1 KGHSH, CDR2 LQKENI. This CDR3 reads CASSPGRVPDGYTF. CDR3 DNA: TGTGCCAGCTCACCAGGCCGGGTCCCCGATGGCTACACCTTC.

This sequence joins TRBV24-1 and TRBJ2-2; 14 positions agree with TRBD2. The V gene end was trimmed by 2 bases and the J gene end by 4 bases; junction bases not matched to a gene: 8. The CDR3 runs to 19 residues. Germline CDR1 and CDR2: KGHDR and SFDVKD. Written as DNA, the CDR3 is TGTGCCACCAGTGATTCAGGGACTAGCGGGAGTATAGGCACCGGGGAGCTGTTTTTT. Translating it yields CATSDSGTSGSIGTGELFF.

V usage is TRBV25-1 and J usage is TRBJ2-7, with D tentatively TRBD1 (6 bases). CDR3 length: 12 residues. With 10 bases removed from V and 6 bases from J, the gap between germline ends came to 16 bases. The germline V gene has CDR1 MGHDK and CDR2 SYGVNS. CDR3: CATLRQAGEQYF. As DNA, the CDR3 is TGTGCCACCCTAAGACAGGCGGGCGAGCAGTACTTC.

J is TRBJ1-2 and V is TRBV7-9; 7 nucleotides agree with TRBD1. The germline V gene encodes CDR1 SEHNR and CDR2 FQNEAQ (reference sequence). This CDR3 has 15 amino acids. J was trimmed by 2 bases and V by 5 bases; bases with no gene match: 8. In DNA, the CDR3 is TGTGCCAGCAGCACCCGGACAGGACCAAACTATGGCTACACCTTC. Its protein product is CASSTRTGPNYGYTF.

This clonotype was seen a few times. This chain links TRBV12-3 or TRBV12-4 with TRBJ2-6, with D possibly being TRBD1 or TRBD2 (6 bases each). This CDR3 spans 16 amino acids. V lost 6 bases and J lost 1, with 13 bases in between. The CDR3 region has the DNA TGTGCCAGCAGGGGGGGCGAGGGTTCTGGGGCCAACGTCCTGACTTTC. Protein sequence: CASRGGEGSGANVLTF.